Shown below are 9 T cell receptor beta chains from a single sample sequenced in a study of control samples from healthy donors and cancer patients. Generated by immunoSEQ multiplex PCR, the TCRdb table keeps only in-frame clones and is missing some. Among 35,000 to 40,000 clones, about 86% were seen once, and the ten largest hold about 22%. The material sequenced was PBMCs. The receptors were gathered from a woman aged 55-69 years with lung cancer.

This chain links TRBV12-3 or TRBV12-4 with TRBJ2-7, with a tentative D call TRBD1 (6 bases). The CDR3 has 12 residues. V was clipped by 7 bases and J by 7 bases, with 14 bases between them. The CDR3 DNA is TGTGCCAGCACCCCACAGGGTGGGGAGCAGTACTTC. Translation gives CASTPQGGEQYF.

The chain links TRBV7-6 to TRBJ1-6, with D unresolved. The germline CDR1 and CDR2 sequences are SGHVS and FNYEAQ. V dropped 1 base and J dropped 11 bases, with 9 bases sitting between them. This CDR3 has 13 amino acids. Here the CDR3 reads CASSLEPGAPLHF. The CDR3 bases are TGTGCCAGCAGCTTAGAGCCCGGTGCACCCCTCCACTTT.

This chain joins TRBV7-8 and TRBJ2-7; 7 bases agree with TRBD1. V was clipped by 7 bases and J by 2 bases; unmatched bases: 8. The CDR3 contains 14 residues. Germline V gene data show CDR1 as SGHVS and CDR2 as FQNEAQ. The CDR3 protein is CASTTGVGAYEQYF. CDR3 in DNA: TGTGCCAGCACCACAGGGGTCGGCGCCTACGAGCAGTACTTC. The full variable domain, completed using reference TRBV7-8 and TRBJ2-7, is GAGVSQSPRYKVAKRGQDVALRCDPISGHVSLFWYQQALGQGPEFLTYFQNEAQLDKSGLPSDRFFAERPEGSVSTLKIQRTQQEDSAVYLCASTTGVGAYEQYFGPGTRLTVT.

The chain employs TRBV7-3 and TRBJ2-1, with 9 positions matching TRBD2. Germline values: CDR1 SGHTA, CDR2 FQGTGA. J was trimmed by 9 bases and V by 2 bases; bases with no gene match: 8. The CDR3 has 15 residues. The chain's CDR3 is CASSLGSGSQGEQFF. The CDR3, as DNA: TGTGCCAGCAGCTTAGGTAGCGGGAGTCAGGGTGAGCAGTTCTTC.

The chain uses TRBV27 and TRBJ1-5; D not resolved. The V end lost 5 bases, the J end lost 1 base, and 18 bases lay between the germline ends. The CDR3 has 17 amino acids. Looked up from germline, CDR1 is MNHEY and CDR2 is SMNVEV (reference sequence). The CDR3 sequence is CASSPAAGLGSNQPQHF. The DNA of the CDR3 is TGTGCCAGCAGTCCTGCGGCGGGATTGGGGAGCAATCAGCCCCAGCATTTT.

The rearrangement joins TRBV7-9 to TRBJ1-2; D unresolved. Trimming cost V 2 bases and J 3 bases, with 4 bases left between them. This CDR3 contains 12 residues. CDR1 is SEHNR and CDR2 is FQNEAQ in the germline V gene (reference sequence). The CDR3 DNA reads TGTGCCAGCAGCTTACCGGACTATGGCTACACCTTC. Translation: CASSLPDYGYTF.

The chain recombines TRBV5-1 with TRBJ1-4, with 7 bases that match TRBD1. CDR3 length: 15 residues. The V gene end was trimmed by 0 bases and the J gene end by 3 bases; junction bases not matched to a gene: 2. CDR1 and CDR2 from the germline V gene are SGHRS and YFSETQ. CDR3 sequence reads: CASSLAGTANEKLFF. The CDR3 nucleotides read TGCGCCAGCAGCTTGGCAGGGACAGCTAATGAAAAACTGTTTTTT.

The V and J genes are TRBV7-2 and TRBJ2-1, with 11 bases lining up with TRBD2. CDR3 length equals 15 residues. J was trimmed by 6 bases and V by 3 bases; bases with no gene match: 4. CDR1 and CDR2 (germline): SGHTA, FQGNSA. In DNA form, the CDR3 reads TGTGCCAGCAGCTTTCCGGGACTAGCGGTCAATGAGCAGTTCTTC. The encoded protein is CASSFPGLAVNEQFF.

In DNA, the CDR3 is TGTGCCAGCAGCCACTGGAACGGGGGCCGATCACCCCTCCACTTT. This codes for CASSHWNGGRSPLHF. This rearrangement joins TRBV3-1 (or the pseudogene TRBV3-2) to TRBJ1-6; a weak D match, TRBD1 (6 bases). The V and J ends lost 3 bases and 10 bases respectively, with 16 bases between them. Germline loops: CDR1 LGHDT, CDR2 YNNKEL (reference sequence). The CDR3 consists of 15 residues.